The 14 T cell receptor beta chains reported below all come from one sample, sequenced in a study of PD-L1 blockade in urothelial cancer. TCRdb's table, derived via immunoSEQ multiplex PCR, lists solely in-frame clones and lacks some. The sample consists of around 130,000 clones, approximately 84% of them appearing once. The time point was: pretreatment peripheral blood. The source was PBMCs, collected around atezolizumab (anti-PD-L1) treatment. The receptors derive from a man aged 50 to 60 with urothelial cancer.

This CDR3 is CASATGYGPHYGYTF. CDR3 in DNA: TGTGCCAGCGCCACAGGGTACGGGCCTCACTATGGCTACACCTTC. This sequence joins TRBV27 and TRBJ1-2; tentatively, D is TRBD1 (6 bases). The CDR3 has 15 residues. Per the germline V gene, CDR1 is MNHEY and CDR2 is SMNVEV (reference sequence). The V end was cut by 8 bases, the J end by 3 bases, with 19 bases between.

The chain has TRBV27 and TRBJ2-7, with D tentatively TRBD1 (5 bases). The CDR3 extends over 14 amino acids. Looked up from germline, CDR1 is MNHEY and CDR2 is SMNVEV (reference sequence). The V and J ends lost 4 bases and 2 bases respectively, with 12 bases between them. CDR3 in amino acids: CASSSLDSTYEQYF. CDR3 sequence (DNA): TGTGCCAGCAGTTCGCTAGACAGTACCTACGAGCAGTACTTC.

V is TRBV7-8 and J is TRBJ2-7, with TRBD1 identical over 9 bases. Losses at the gene ends were 2 bases for V and 2 bases for J; bases not matched to a gene: 4. This CDR3 is built from 15 residues. CDR1 SGHVS and CDR2 FQNEAQ come from the germline V gene. Written as DNA, the CDR3 is TGTGCCAGCAGCTTACGACAGGGGGGACCCTACGAGCAGTACTTC. Translation gives CASSLRQGGPYEQYF.

The chain employs TRBV13 and TRBJ1-5; D unclear. This CDR3 is 17 amino acids long. Trimming removed 3 bases from V and 2 bases from J, with 17 bases in between. The germline gives CDR1 PRHDT, CDR2 FYEKMQ (reference sequence). The DNA of the CDR3 is TGTGCCAGCAGCTTCCCATCGACATGGTCTGGCAATCAGCCCCAGCATTTT. It specifies CASSFPSTWSGNQPQHF.

The chain is built from TRBV5-1 and TRBJ2-1; no reliable D call. Looked up from germline, CDR1 is SGHRS and CDR2 is YFSETQ. V was pared by 1 base and J by 0 bases, with 11 bases between. The CDR3 runs to 16 residues. The CDR3 region has the DNA TGCGCCAGCAGCTTGTACCTCCTTAGCTCCTACAATGAGCAGTTCTTC. Its protein product is CASSLYLLSSYNEQFF.

The rearrangement links TRBV7-8 to TRBJ2-1; a weak D match, TRBD2 (6 bases). The CDR3 extends over 15 amino acids. V lost 5 bases, J lost 9 bases, and 20 bases lay in between. Germline CDR1 and CDR2: SGHVS and FQNEAQ. The CDR3 region has the DNA TGTGCCAGCAGCCCTGCCCGTCTCGGGGGTGGTGAGCAGTTCTTC. Translation: CASSPARLGGGEQFF.

This clone has just a few counts. This chain joins TRBV10-2 and TRBJ2-7, with 10 nucleotides matching TRBD2. The germline gives CDR1 WSHSY, CDR2 SAAADI. J lost 4 bases, V lost 7 bases, and 10 bases had no gene match. The CDR3 length is 15 residues. DNA for the CDR3: TGCGCCAGCATAGCCCCAGCGGGAGGGCCGTACGAGCAGTACTTC. Amino acid sequence: CASIAPAGGPYEQYF.

The rearrangement joins TRBV28 to TRBJ2-7; TRBD1 aligns across 10 bases. Germline CDR1 reads MDHEN; CDR2 reads SYDVKM. The V segment lost 4 bases and the J segment 6 bases; nucleotides outside the gene matches: 6. The CDR3 length is 14 residues. CDR3 in amino acids: CASSSFGTGVEQYF. CDR3 coding DNA: TGTGCCAGCAGTTCCTTCGGGACAGGGGTCGAGCAGTACTTC. Using reference TRBV28 and TRBJ2-7 for the parts outside the CDR3, the full variable domain is DVKVTQSSRYLVKRTGEKVFLECVQDMDHENMFWYRQDPGLGLRLIYFSYDVKMKEKGDIPEGYSVSREKKERFSLILESASTNQTSMYLCASSSFGTGVEQYFGPGTRLTVT.

J is TRBJ2-7 and V is TRBV28, with 15 bases lining up with TRBD2. Per germline, CDR1 MDHEN and CDR2 SYDVKM. V shed 2 bases and J 1 base; nucleotides not matched to a gene: 6. CDR3 length: 18 amino acids. The CDR3 DNA reads as TGTGCCAGCAGTTTAGTTCCCGGGACTAGCGGGAGGTCCTACGAGCAGTACTTC. This sequence encodes CASSLVPGTSGRSYEQYF.

This chain connects TRBV5-1 to TRBJ1-1, with D perhaps TRBD1 (6 bases). V lost 4 bases and J lost 1, with 11 bases in between. CDR1 and CDR2 from the germline V gene are SGHRS and YFSETQ. The CDR3 loop spans 14 amino acids. Written as DNA, the CDR3 is TGCGCCAGCAGCGCGCAGGGGACGAACACTGAAGCTTTCTTT. It translates to CASSAQGTNTEAFF. The complete variable domain, with remaining parts taken from reference TRBV5-1 and TRBJ1-1, reads KAGVTQTPRYLIKTRGQQVTLSCSPISGHRSVSWYQQTPGQGLQFLFEYFSETQRNKGNFPGRFSGRQFSNSRSEMNVSTLELGDSALYLCASSAQGTNTEAFFGQGTRLTVV.

By share of the sample, this clone is medium-sized. The gene calls are TRBV18 and TRBJ2-1, with 9 bases identical to TRBD1. The CDR3 runs 14 residues. Trimming removed 5 bases from V and 3 bases from J; junction bases left unmatched: 2. CDR1 and CDR2 from the germline V gene are KGHSH and LQKENI. CDR3 DNA sequence: TGTGCCAGCTCAGGGACAGGGTACTACAATGAGCAGTTCTTC. Its translation: CASSGTGYYNEQFF.

V gene TRBV19 combines with J gene TRBJ2-7; D may be TRBD2 (6 bases). Per the germline V gene, CDR1 is LNHDA and CDR2 is SQIVND (reference sequence). Trimming removed 1 base from V and 4 bases from J, with 14 bases in between. The CDR3 sequence is 15 residues long. CDR3 nucleotide sequence: TGTGCCAGTAGTATAGGTGCAGGAGGGGTTTACGAGCAGTACTTC. This gives the protein CASSIGAGGVYEQYF.

Only a few counts were recorded for this clone. This chain links TRBV7-9 with TRBJ1-6, with 9 nucleotides matching TRBD1. V was pared by 5 bases and J by 11 bases, with 10 bases of the junction left unmatched. The germline V gene encodes CDR1 SEHNR and CDR2 FQNEAQ (reference sequence). The CDR3 loop spans 15 amino acids. CDR3 nucleotide sequence: TGTGCCAGCAGCGCAAAACAGGGGGCGAGGGCACCCCTCCACTTT. As protein: CASSAKQGARAPLHF.

V gene TRBV7-9 combines with J gene TRBJ1-1; D not resolved. The CDR3 has 14 residues. Germline V lookup: CDR1 SEHNR, CDR2 FQNEAQ (reference sequence). Between the trimmed V and J ends, which lost 3 bases and 6 bases, there was a span of 14 bases. This chain's CDR3 is CASSFVGVGAEAFF. CDR3 nucleotide sequence: TGTGCCAGCAGCTTTGTCGGGGTTGGGGCTGAAGCTTTCTTT. The full variable domain, completed using reference TRBV7-9 and TRBJ1-1, is DTGVSQNPRHKITKRGQNVTFRCDPISEHNRLYWYRQTLGQGPEFLTYFQNEAQLEKSRLLSDRFSAERPKGSFSTLEIQRTEQGDSAMYLCASSFVGVGAEAFFGQGTRLTVV.